These 23 T cell receptor beta chains originate from one sample sequenced in a study of siplizumab effects on memory and regulatory T cells. Only in-frame clones appear in the TCRdb table, and some are missing; sequencing was by immunoSEQ multiplex PCR. The sample lists more than 95,000 clones; over 90% were seen once. Specimen: Tregs sorted from blood. The source of these receptors is a human donor in good health.

CDR3 residues: CASSQPYGTESYEQYF. The CDR3 DNA follows: TGTGCCAGCAGCCAACCATACGGGACAGAGTCATACGAGCAGTACTTC. V gene TRBV14 combines with J gene TRBJ2-7; TRBD1 agrees at 7 bases. The V gene end was trimmed by 2 bases and the J gene end by 4 bases; junction bases not matched to a gene: 11. Germline V gene data show CDR1 as SGHDN and CDR2 as FVKESK. The CDR3 has 16 residues.

V usage is TRBV5-1 and J usage is TRBJ2-1; D may be TRBD1 (6 bases). From germline, CDR1 is SGHRS and CDR2 YFSETQ. Trimming stripped 0 bases from V and 4 bases from J, with 11 bases between. This CDR3 spans 15 amino acids. The CDR3, as DNA: TGCGCCAGCAGCTTGGTTGGGGGCACATACAATGAGCAGTTCTTC. This translates into CASSLVGGTYNEQFF.

V usage is TRBV5-5 and J usage is TRBJ2-7; 7 bases match TRBD2. This CDR3 is 15 amino acids long. Germline trimming cut 0 bases from V and 2 bases from J; bases unmatched to any gene: 5. Per the germline V gene, CDR1 is SGHKS and CDR2 is YYEKEE (reference sequence). In nucleotides, the CDR3 is TGTGCCAGCAGCTTGGACGGACTAGTGACCTACGAGCAGTACTTC. This codes for CASSLDGLVTYEQYF. The full variable domain, completed using reference TRBV5-5 and TRBJ2-7, is DAGVTQSPTHLIKTRGQQVTLRCSPISGHKSVSWYQQVLGQGPQFIFQYYEKEERGRGNFPDRFSARQFPNYSSELNVNALLLGDSALYLCASSLDGLVTYEQYFGPGTRLTVT.

V gene TRBV4-1 combines with J gene TRBJ1-3, with unresolved D. CDR3 length: 16 amino acids. Germline V gene sequence: CDR1 MGHRA, CDR2 YSYEKL. V dropped 4 bases and J dropped 1 base, with 14 bases sitting between them. CDR3 sequence reads: CASSRAQLTSGNTIYF. CDR3 coding DNA: TGCGCCAGCAGCCGCGCACAGTTGACGTCTGGAAACACCATATATTTT.

This clone occurred a few times. The chain recombines TRBV5-1 with TRBJ1-2, with 7 bases fitting TRBD1. The CDR3 contains 13 residues. V shed 0 bases and J 6 bases; nucleotides not matched to a gene: 2. CDR1 is SGHRS and CDR2 is YFSETQ in the germline V gene. The CDR3 DNA sequence: TGCGCCAGCAGCTTGGAAGGGGGCCATGGCTACACCTTC. Encoded protein: CASSLEGGHGYTF.

This sequence joins TRBV18 and TRBJ2-7, with D perhaps matching TRBD1 (5 bases). V was cut by 2 bases and J by 0 bases, with 14 bases left in between. The germline gives CDR1 KGHSH, CDR2 LQKENI. This CDR3 has 16 residues. This chain's CDR3 is CASSPINAGPSYEQYF. The CDR3 bases are TGTGCCAGCTCACCAATCAACGCAGGGCCCTCCTACGAGCAGTACTTC.

This clone was counted between two and nine times. The chain uses TRBV29-1 and TRBJ1-1; no clear D gene. V gave up 6 bases and J gave up 1 base, with 6 bases separating them. CDR1 and CDR2 from the germline V gene are SQVTM and ANQGSEA. CDR3 size: 11 residues. CDR3 sequence: CSVSENTEAFF. The DNA for the CDR3 is TGCAGCGTCTCAGAGAACACTGAAGCTTTCTTT.

The rearrangement uses TRBV5-5 and TRBJ2-1; 9 bases are shared with TRBD1. Trimming took 2 bases from V and 7 from J; bases not matched to a gene: 4. Germline V gene data show CDR1 as SGHKS and CDR2 as YYEKEE (reference sequence). The CDR3 totals 14 residues. The CDR3 sequence is CASSFGDRVNEQFF. The CDR3 nucleotides are TGTGCCAGCAGCTTTGGGGACAGGGTAAATGAGCAGTTCTTC.

The V gene is TRBV6-5, the J gene TRBJ2-7; a possible D gene is TRBD2 (5 bases). CDR1 is MNHEY and CDR2 is SVGAGI in the germline V gene. The CDR3 consists of 15 residues. The V gene lost 5 bases and the J gene lost 0 bases, with 14 bases spanning the gap. CDR3 loop: CASSPGLLSSYEQYF. In DNA, the CDR3 is TGTGCCAGCAGTCCTGGACTCCTCAGCTCCTACGAGCAGTACTTC.

The V gene is TRBV7-9, the J gene TRBJ2-1; 7 bases agree with TRBD2. The CDR3 is 15 amino acids. V lost 2 bases to trimming and J lost 5 bases; unmatched junction nucleotides: 6. Germline loops: CDR1 SEHNR, CDR2 FQNEAQ (reference sequence). CDR3 protein: CASSLLPSGDNEQFF. The CDR3, as DNA: TGTGCCAGCAGCTTACTTCCTAGCGGTGACAATGAGCAGTTCTTC.

V usage is TRBV7-2 and J usage is TRBJ1-2; D may be TRBD1 (5 bases). Trimming removed 0 bases from V and 8 bases from J, with 10 bases in between. From germline, CDR1 is SGHTA and CDR2 FQGNSA. The CDR3 contains 13 residues. The CDR3 bases are TGTGCCAGCAGCTTAGCGCCAGGGTCGGGCTACACCTTC. It codes for CASSLAPGSGYTF.

V gene TRBV2 combines with J gene TRBJ2-7, with TRBD2 matching 14 bases. CDR1 is SNHLY and CDR2 is FYNNEI in the germline V gene. This CDR3 spans 14 amino acids. Trimming took 8 bases from V and 6 from J; bases not matched to a gene: 6. This CDR3 reads CASGGLAGGLEQYF. The CDR3 nucleotides are TGTGCCAGCGGAGGACTAGCGGGAGGTCTCGAGCAGTACTTC.

This rearrangement joins TRBV25-1 to TRBJ1-2; no definite D call. The CDR3 has 15 amino acids. Trimming stripped 0 bases from V and 6 bases from J, with 14 bases between. Looked up from germline, CDR1 is MGHDK and CDR2 is SYGVNS. CDR3 sequence (DNA): TGTGCCAGCAGTGAATATAGGCCACGCCGAAATGGCTACACCTTC. Translating it yields CASSEYRPRRNGYTF.

The CDR3 DNA reads as TGTGCCAGTAGTATAACAGTTCAAGAGACCCAGTACTTC. It specifies CASSITVQETQYF. The chain links TRBV19 to TRBJ2-5; D is ambiguous. Germline loops: CDR1 LNHDA, CDR2 SQIVND (reference sequence). V gave up 2 bases and J gave up 2 bases, with 6 bases separating them. The CDR3 totals 13 residues.

The chain carries TRBV29-1 and TRBJ1-3; 8 positions agree with TRBD1. Per germline, CDR1 SQVTM and CDR2 ANQGSEA. V lost 4 bases to trimming and J lost 2 bases; unmatched junction nucleotides: 1. This CDR3 has 13 residues. The CDR3 protein is CSVVRGPGNTIYF. The CDR3 DNA sequence: TGCAGCGTTGTCAGGGGGCCTGGAAACACCATATATTTT.

This chain connects TRBV6-5 to TRBJ1-1; D is unclear. The CDR3 sequence is 15 residues long. Trimming took off 6 bases at V and 0 bases at J, with 14 bases between the two ends. Germline CDR1 MNHEY, CDR2 SVGAGI. CDR3 sequence reads: CASSLTTVVNTEAFF. In nucleotides, the CDR3 is TGTGCCAGCAGCCTTACGACGGTAGTGAACACTGAAGCTTTCTTT.

This clone was seen just once. The chain joins TRBV5-6 to TRBJ2-3; 7 bases map to TRBD1. Trimming cost V 4 bases and J 1 base; bases outside gene matches: 3. CDR1 and CDR2 from the germline V gene are SGHDT and YYEEEE. The CDR3 contains 14 residues. CDR3 residues: CASSIGQGTDTQYF. The CDR3, as DNA: TGTGCCAGCAGCATCGGACAGGGCACAGATACGCAGTATTTT.

The chain is built from TRBV10-3 and TRBJ2-5, with D possibly being TRBD1 or TRBD2 (5 bases each). CDR1 and CDR2 from the germline V gene are ENHRY and SYGVKD. The CDR3 covers 15 residues. V shed 7 bases and J shed 2 bases, with 17 bases lying between them. CDR3 nucleotides: TGTGCCATCAATGGGGCCAAAGCGGCGCAAGAGACCCAGTACTTC. Translation gives CAINGAKAAQETQYF.

The chain links TRBV19 to TRBJ2-3; TRBD1 matches at 7 bases. The trim removed 3 bases at V and 5 bases at J, leaving 2 bases unmatched. CDR3 length: 13 amino acids. The germline gives CDR1 LNHDA, CDR2 SQIVND (reference sequence). The CDR3 nucleotides are TGTGCCAGTAGTATTGCAGGGGGAGATACGCAGTATTTT. Amino acid sequence: CASSIAGGDTQYF.

The chain links TRBV7-9 to TRBJ1-5, with 7 bases aligning to TRBD1. Trimming cost V 2 bases and J 4 bases; bases outside gene matches: 2. This CDR3 contains 14 residues. Germline V lookup: CDR1 SEHNR, CDR2 FQNEAQ (reference sequence). This chain's CDR3 is CASSLSGGNQPQHF. In DNA form, the CDR3 reads TGTGCCAGCAGCTTATCAGGGGGAAATCAGCCCCAGCATTTT.

The chain is built from TRBV9 and TRBJ2-1, with TRBD2 as a possible D gene (5 bases). Germline V gene data show CDR1 as SGDLS and CDR2 as YYNGEE. The CDR3 has 16 amino acids. V lost 0 bases, J lost 6 bases, and 16 bases lay in between. The DNA of the CDR3 is TGTGCCAGCAGCGTAGTTTGGAGAAGCGGAATCAATGAGCAGTTCTTC. Protein sequence: CASSVVWRSGINEQFF.

This sequence joins TRBV5-6 and TRBJ2-7, with 8 bases aligning to TRBD2. Germline-derived CDR1 and CDR2 are SGHDT and YYEEEE. V shed 3 bases, J shed 2 bases, and the junction held 4 bases outside the gene matches. The CDR3 is 14 residues long. CDR3 sequence: CASSSQREPYEQYF. The DNA of the CDR3 is TGTGCCAGCAGCTCCCAGCGGGAGCCCTACGAGCAGTACTTC.

As for this clone: This CDR3 is also generated by other DNA sequences in the sample. CDR3 protein: CASSYSGSTDTQYF. In DNA, the CDR3 is TGTGCCAGCAGTTACTCGGGCAGCACAGATACGCAGTATTTT. The J gene is TRBJ2-3, the V gene TRBV6-5; D gene ambiguous. Deletions cut 0 bases from V and 0 bases from J, with 4 bases between. The length of the CDR3 is 14 residues. CDR1 is MNHEY, CDR2 SVGAGI, per germline.